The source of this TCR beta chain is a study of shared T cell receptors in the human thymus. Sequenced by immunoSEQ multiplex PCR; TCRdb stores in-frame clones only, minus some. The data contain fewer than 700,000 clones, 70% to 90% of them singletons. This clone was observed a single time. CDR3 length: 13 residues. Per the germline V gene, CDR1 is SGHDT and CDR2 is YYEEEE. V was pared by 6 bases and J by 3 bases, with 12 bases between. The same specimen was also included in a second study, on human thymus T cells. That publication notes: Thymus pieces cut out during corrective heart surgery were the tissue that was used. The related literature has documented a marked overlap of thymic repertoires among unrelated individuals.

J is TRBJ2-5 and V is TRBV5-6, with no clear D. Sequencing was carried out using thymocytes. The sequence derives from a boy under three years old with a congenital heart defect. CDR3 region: CASTYGGEETQYF. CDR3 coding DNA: TGTGCCAGCACCTACGGCGGTGAAGAGACCCAGTACTTC.